The clone carrying this T cell receptor (beta chain) was picked up one time. Antigen unknown. This entry is derived from a study of cytomegalovirus exposure and HLA in healthy donors. Study background: The 120 validation repertoires were reported in a later analysis to have been generated on the same platform as the roughly 680 first-cohort repertoires.

The assay was immunoSEQ multiplex PCR, and TCRdb's table has in-frame clones only and misses some. The data show about 180,000 clones, approximately 87% seen once. Trimming removed 0 bases at V and 0 bases at J, with 9 bases between. CDR1 is SGHRS, CDR2 YFSETQ, per germline. The CDR3 consists of 15 residues. Study-level results: TCR beta chains numbering more than 150 were designated cytomegalovirus-associated. Among the CMV-associated chains, a few were confirmed in vitro as specific for CMV antigens. In the 95 to 150 validation repertoires, about 94% of cluster scores exceeded 0, per a later analysis.

The TCR originated in a woman aged 30 to 39 in good health and CMV-seronegative. The sequencing input was PBMCs. This chain joins TRBV5-1 and TRBJ1-1; TRBD1 might be the D (5 bases). CDR3 region: CASSLVGGLNTEAFF. DNA for the CDR3: TGCGCCAGCAGCTTGGTTGGGGGGTTGAACACTGAAGCTTTCTTT.